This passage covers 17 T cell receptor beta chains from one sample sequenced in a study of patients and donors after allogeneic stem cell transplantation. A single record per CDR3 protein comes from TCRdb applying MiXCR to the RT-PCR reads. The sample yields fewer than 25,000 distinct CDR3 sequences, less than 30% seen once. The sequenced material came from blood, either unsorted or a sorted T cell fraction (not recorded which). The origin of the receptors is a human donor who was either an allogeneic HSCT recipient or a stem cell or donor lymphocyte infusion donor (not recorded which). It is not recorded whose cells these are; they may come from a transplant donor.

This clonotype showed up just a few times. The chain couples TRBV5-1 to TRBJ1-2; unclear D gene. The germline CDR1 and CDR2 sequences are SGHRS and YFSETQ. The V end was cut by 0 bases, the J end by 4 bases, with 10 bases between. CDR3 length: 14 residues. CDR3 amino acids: CASSLVPALYGYTF. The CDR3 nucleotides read TGCGCCAGCAGCTTGGTCCCCGCCCTCTATGGCTACACCTTC.

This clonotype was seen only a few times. CDR3 in DNA: TGTGCCAGCAGTTTGGGGGACGGGGCGTACTTC. Protein sequence: CASSLGDGAYF. The chain links TRBV12-3 or TRBV12-4 to TRBJ2-5; TRBD1 or TRBD2 may be the D gene (5 bases each). The CDR3 totals 11 residues. Trimming removed 3 bases from V and 13 bases from J, with 12 bases in between.

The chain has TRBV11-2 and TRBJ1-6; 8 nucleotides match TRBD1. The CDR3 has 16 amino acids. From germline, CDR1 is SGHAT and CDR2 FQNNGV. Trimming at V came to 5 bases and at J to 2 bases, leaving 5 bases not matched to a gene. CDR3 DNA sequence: TGTGCCAGCAGCCCGGGCAGGGGGCCCTATAATTCACCCCTCCACTTT. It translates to CASSPGRGPYNSPLHF. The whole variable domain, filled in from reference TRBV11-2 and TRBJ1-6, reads EAGVAQSPRYKIIEKRQSVAFWCNPISGHATLYWYQQILGQGPKLLIQFQNNGVVDDSQLPKDRFSAERLKGVDSTLKIQPAKLEDSAVYLCASSPGRGPYNSPLHFGNGTRLTVT.

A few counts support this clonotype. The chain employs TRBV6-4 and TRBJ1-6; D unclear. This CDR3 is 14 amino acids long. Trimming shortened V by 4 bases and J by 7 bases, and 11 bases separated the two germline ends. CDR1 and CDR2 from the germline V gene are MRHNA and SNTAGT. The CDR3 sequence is CASSAGVWNSPLHF. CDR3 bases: TGTGCCAGCAGTGCTGGGGTGTGGAATTCACCCCTCCACTTT.

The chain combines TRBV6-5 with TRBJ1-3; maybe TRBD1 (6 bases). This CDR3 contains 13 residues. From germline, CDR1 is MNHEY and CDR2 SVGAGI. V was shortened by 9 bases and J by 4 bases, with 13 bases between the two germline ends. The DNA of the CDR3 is TGTGCCAGTGGACAGTTCATCGGAAACACCATATATTTT. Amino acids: CASGQFIGNTIYF.

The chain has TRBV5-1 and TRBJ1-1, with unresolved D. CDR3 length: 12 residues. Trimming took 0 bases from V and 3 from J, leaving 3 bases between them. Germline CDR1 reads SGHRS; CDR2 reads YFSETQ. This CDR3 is CASSLEDTEAFF. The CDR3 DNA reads TGCGCCAGCAGCTTGGAAGACACTGAAGCTTTCTTT. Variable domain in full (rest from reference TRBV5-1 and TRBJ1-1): KAGVTQTPRYLIKTRGQQVTLSCSPISGHRSVSWYQQTPGQGLQFLFEYFSETQRNKGNFPGRFSGRQFSNSRSEMNVSTLELGDSALYLCASSLEDTEAFFGQGTRLTVV.

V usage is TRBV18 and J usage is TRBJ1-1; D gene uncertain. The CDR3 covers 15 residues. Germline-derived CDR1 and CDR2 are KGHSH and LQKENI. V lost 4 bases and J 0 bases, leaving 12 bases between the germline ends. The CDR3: CASSQEQFMNTEAFF. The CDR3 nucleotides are TGTGCCAGCTCACAAGAACAGTTCATGAACACTGAAGCTTTCTTT. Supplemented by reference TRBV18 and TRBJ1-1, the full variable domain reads NAGVMQNPRHLVRRRGQEARLRCSPMKGHSHVYWYRQLPEEGLKFMVYLQKENIIDESGMPKERFSAEFPKEGPSILRIQQVVRGDSAAYFCASSQEQFMNTEAFFGQGTRLTVV.

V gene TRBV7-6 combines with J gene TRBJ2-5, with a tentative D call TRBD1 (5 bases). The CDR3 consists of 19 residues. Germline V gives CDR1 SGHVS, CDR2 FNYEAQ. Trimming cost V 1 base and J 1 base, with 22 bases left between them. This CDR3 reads CASSLGGGNFVLGQETQYF. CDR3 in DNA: TGTGCCAGCAGCTTAGGGGGCGGCAACTTTGTCCTGGGCCAAGAGACCCAGTACTTC.

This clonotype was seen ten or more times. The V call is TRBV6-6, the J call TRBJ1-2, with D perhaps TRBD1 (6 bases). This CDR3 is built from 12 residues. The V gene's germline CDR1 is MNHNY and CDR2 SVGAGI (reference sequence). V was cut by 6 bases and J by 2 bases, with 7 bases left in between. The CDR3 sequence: CASRGQNYGYTF. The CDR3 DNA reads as TGTGCCAGCAGAGGACAGAACTATGGCTACACCTTC.

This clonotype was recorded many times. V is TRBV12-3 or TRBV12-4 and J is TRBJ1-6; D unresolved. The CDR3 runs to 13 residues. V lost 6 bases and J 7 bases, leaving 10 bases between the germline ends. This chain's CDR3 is CASSQRSNSPLHF. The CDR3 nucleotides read TGTGCCAGCAGCCAAAGGTCAAATTCACCCCTCCACTTT.

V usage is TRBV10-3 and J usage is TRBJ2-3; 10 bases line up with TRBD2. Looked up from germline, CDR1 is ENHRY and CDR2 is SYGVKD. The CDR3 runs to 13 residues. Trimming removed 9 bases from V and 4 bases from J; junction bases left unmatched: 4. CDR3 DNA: TGTGCCATGAAGAGCGGGGGGGCAGATACGCAGTATTTT. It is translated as CAMKSGGADTQYF.

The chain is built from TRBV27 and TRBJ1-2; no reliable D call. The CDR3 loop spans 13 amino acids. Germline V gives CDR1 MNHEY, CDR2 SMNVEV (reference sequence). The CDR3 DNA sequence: TGTGCTTCGTCAAGGCGGGCAGGCTATGGCTACACCTTC. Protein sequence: CASSRRAGYGYTF.

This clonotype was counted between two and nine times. Written as DNA, the CDR3 is TGTGCCAGCAGTACGGACAGCCAGGGCTATGAAAAACTGTTTTTT. Residues: CASSTDSQGYEKLFF. This chain uses TRBV12-3 or TRBV12-4 with TRBJ1-4; D perhaps matches TRBD1 (6 bases). The CDR3 spans 15 residues. Between the trimmed V and J ends, which lost 5 bases and 6 bases, there was a span of 16 bases.

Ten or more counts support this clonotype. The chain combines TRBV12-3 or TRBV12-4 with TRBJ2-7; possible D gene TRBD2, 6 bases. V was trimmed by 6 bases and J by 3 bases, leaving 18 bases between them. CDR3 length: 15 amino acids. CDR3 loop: CASRPGSHQGYEQYF. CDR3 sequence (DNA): TGTGCCAGCAGACCCGGGAGCCACCAAGGCTACGAGCAGTACTTC.

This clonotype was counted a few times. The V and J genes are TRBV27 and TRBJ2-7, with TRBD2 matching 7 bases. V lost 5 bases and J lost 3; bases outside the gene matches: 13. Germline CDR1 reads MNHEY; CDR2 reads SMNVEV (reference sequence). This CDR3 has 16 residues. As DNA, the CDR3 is TGTGCCAGCAGTCTCATCCGGGACTACGCCCTCTACGAGCAGTACTTC. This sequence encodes CASSLIRDYALYEQYF.

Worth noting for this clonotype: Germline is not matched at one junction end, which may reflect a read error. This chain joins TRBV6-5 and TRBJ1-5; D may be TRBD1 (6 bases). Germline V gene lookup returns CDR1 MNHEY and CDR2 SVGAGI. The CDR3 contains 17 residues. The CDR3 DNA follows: TGTGCCTGCAGCCCGAGGGGTCTACAGGGCTCGGTTCAGCCCCAGCATTTT. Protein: CACSPRGLQGSVQPQHF.

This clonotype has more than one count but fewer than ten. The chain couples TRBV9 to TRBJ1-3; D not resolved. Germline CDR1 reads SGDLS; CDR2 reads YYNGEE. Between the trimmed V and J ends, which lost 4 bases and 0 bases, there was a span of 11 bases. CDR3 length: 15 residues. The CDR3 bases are TGTGCCAGCAGCCCCCGCGTTTTCTCTGGAAACACCATATATTTT. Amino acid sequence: CASSPRVFSGNTIYF.